There are many counts of the clone carrying this T cell receptor (beta chain). This sample was included in a study of T cells in Graves' hyperthyroidism and ophthalmopathy. Researchers amplified the TCR beta CDR3 regions from RNA transcripts. During a first-round RT-PCR of the TCR CDR3, the HTBI primer set was used. One entry per CDR3 protein, called by TCRdb with MiXCR from the multiplex PCR reads. The sample lists a few hundred thousand distinct CDR3 sequences, 15% to 17% occurring once. Looked up from germline, CDR1 is SNHLY and CDR2 is FYNNEI. There are 15 residues in the CDR3. The trim removed 4 bases at V and 2 bases at J, leaving 5 bases unmatched.

The V and J genes are TRBV2 and TRBJ2-3; 8 bases align to TRBD2. The sequence was obtained from a woman in her twenties or thirties with Graves' hyperthyroidism. Input material: blood. CDR3 sequence reads: CASSVSSGTTDTQYF. CDR3 nucleotide sequence: TGTGCCAGCAGTGTGAGTAGCGGGACCACAGATACGCAGTATTTT. Full variable domain (missing parts from reference TRBV2 and TRBJ2-3): EPEVTQTPSHQVTQMGQEVILRCVPISNHLYFYWYRQILGQKVEFLVSFYNNEISEKSEIFDDQFSVERPDGSNFTLKIRSTKLEDSAMYFCASSVSSGTTDTQYFGPGTRLTVL.